The present entry profiles one T cell receptor (beta chain) with its context. Its matching antigen is unknown. The data were obtained in a study of human thymus T cells. Study-level results: Apparent skewing of V and J gene usage characterized both thymic and blood repertoires.

Produced via immunoSEQ multiplex PCR; TCRdb's table is partial and in-frame only. The repertoire includes roughly 120,000 clones, about 93% of them detected once, and roughly 0.024% sits in the top ten. Corrective cardiac surgery supplied the resected thymus tissue. The clonotype originates from a boy younger than two with a congenital heart defect but otherwise immunologically healthy. The sample was thymus tissue.

CDR3 region: CAWSKEGVGYTF. The CDR3 DNA reads as TGTGCCTGGAGTAAAGAGGGGGTAGGCTACACCTTC. V and J are TRBV30 and TRBJ1-2; a possible D gene is TRBD1 (6 bases). Germline CDR1 GTSNPN, CDR2 SVGIG (reference sequence). This CDR3 is 12 amino acids long. Trimming stripped 2 bases from V and 8 bases from J, with 12 bases between.